This T cell receptor beta chain was obtained from a study of shared clonotypes between healthy human individuals. The germline V gene has CDR1 MDHEN and CDR2 SYDVKM. This CDR3 is built from 14 residues. CD45RA-negative memory and CD45RA+ naive subsets were split from the CD4+ cells. On this clone: A read error is possible here, since a much larger clone lies one base away.

Sequenced by immunoSEQ multiplex PCR; TCRdb stores in-frame clones only, minus some. The sample holds about 960,000 clones; approximately 76% are singletons and the top ten take nearly 1.5%. The TCR sequence derives from a man younger than 30 in good health. The specimen sequenced was memory CD4+ T cells sorted from blood. Subset reported: CD45RA-negative fraction. This chain uses TRBV28 with TRBJ2-5; D unclear. This CDR3 reads CANSQLLAQETQYF. In DNA, the CDR3 is TGTGCCAACAGTCAGCTACTCGCCCAAGAGACCCAGTACTTC.